The 15 T cell receptor beta chains below come from one sample, sequenced in a study of tumor-infiltrating lymphocytes in primary liver carcinoma. Constant-region priming of approximately 0.55 ug total RNA yielded TCR beta cDNA. ARM-PCR, slightly modified, supplied the TCR beta libraries through three nested multiplex PCR rounds. TRBV1-TRBV30 forward primers paired with a C-beta reverse primer were used in the first two PCR rounds, which ran roughly 9 cycles each. TCRdb recomputed calls from the multiplex PCR reads with MiXCR, one row per CDR3 protein. The sample contains approximately 110,000 distinct CDR3 sequences, around 60% of which appear only once. Co-extraction of both nucleic acids (RNA and DNA) used roughly 18-32 mg of unsorted bulk tissue. The source material was liver tumor tissue from sampling region 3. Subset denoted: tumor region T3, left-lateral pole. Source of these receptors: an older woman with primary liver carcinoma and hepatitis B virus infection.

About this clonotype: Its ends do not fully match the called genes, so a read error is possible. The V and J genes are TRBV11-3 and TRBJ2-5, with D possibly TRBD2 on 5 matching bases. The V gene's germline CDR1 is SGHNT and CDR2 YENEEA. The CDR3 length is 15 residues. The CDR3 loop reads CATSLRTYGEETHYF. DNA of the CDR3: TGTGCCACCAGCTTGAGGACTTACGGGGAAGAGACCCATTACTTC.

Details on this clonotype: The CDR3 does not end in the conserved phenylalanine or tryptophan, so this is likely a read error. The J gene is TRBJ1-2, the V gene TRBV20-1; perhaps TRBD1 as D (5 bases). V lost 4 bases and J lost 3, with 15 bases in between. Germline V gives CDR1 DFQATT, CDR2 SNEGSKA (reference sequence). CDR3 length: 14 residues. The DNA of the CDR3 is TGCAGTGCTAACCCCGGGACTTCTGACTATGGCTACACCCTC. Translated, it gives CSANPGTSDYGYTL.

Concerning this clonotype: Given a much more abundant clone one base away, this may be a read error. The conserved phenylalanine or tryptophan normally closing the CDR3 is absent here, so this likely arose from a read error. The CDR3 spells CASSTDRDQPQHS. The CDR3 DNA reads TGTGCCAGCAGCACTGACAGAGATCAGCCCCAGCATTCT. This sequence joins TRBV5-4 and TRBJ1-5; the D gene is possibly TRBD1 (5 bases). In germline, CDR1 is SGHNT, CDR2 YYREEE (reference sequence). V shed 4 bases and J shed 5 bases, with 10 bases lying between them. This CDR3 has 13 residues.

This clonotype has more than one count but fewer than ten. The conserved final phenylalanine or tryptophan is absent from the CDR3, which likely points to a read error. The chain is built from TRBV11-2 and TRBJ2-7, with D unclear. CDR1 is SGHAT, CDR2 FQNNGV, per germline. This CDR3 comprises 14 residues. As DNA, the CDR3 is TGTGCTAGCAGCCTTACAAATCCCCGGGTCGGGCAGTACTTA. It is translated as CASSLTNPRVGQYL.

This clonotype has at least ten counts. V and J are TRBV4-1 and TRBJ1-2, with unresolved D. This CDR3 region has 14 residues. Trimming took 4 bases from V and 3 from J, leaving 12 bases between them. The germline gives CDR1 MGHRA, CDR2 YSYEKL. The DNA for the CDR3 is TGCGCCAGCAGCCCAAGCACTGGACACTATGGCTACACCTTC. Protein: CASSPSTGHYGYTF.

Worth noting for this clonotype: A much larger clone lies one base from this, so it may be a read error. This chain joins TRBV12-3 or TRBV12-4 and TRBJ2-7; possibly TRBD1 for D (6 bases). Trimming took off 7 bases at V and 6 bases at J, with 13 bases between the two ends. The CDR3 is 12 amino acids. The CDR3 DNA reads TGTGCCAGCAACAACAGGGTGGGCGAGCAGTACTTC. Protein: CASNNRVGEQYF.

This clonotype was counted at least ten times. In DNA form, the CDR3 reads TGTGCCAGCAGCTTGACCGGACAGGGGGCGCTTGGGGCCAACGTCCTGACTTTC. The encoded protein is CASSLTGQGALGANVLTF. This chain joins TRBV5-4 and TRBJ2-6; TRBD1 aligns across 11 bases. The germline V gene encodes CDR1 SGHNT and CDR2 YYREEE (reference sequence). This CDR3 region has 18 residues. J gave up 3 bases and V 1 base, and 6 bases lay outside the gene matches.

Points on this clonotype: One end of the junction is discordant with germline, which a read error may explain. The V call is TRBV29-1, the J call TRBJ2-5; D call uncertain. The germline V gene has CDR1 SQVTM and CDR2 ANQGSEA. The CDR3 contains 12 residues. Here the CDR3 DNA reads TGCAGCGTTGAGACGGAATCTGGGGTCCAGTATTTC. Protein sequence: CSVETESGVQYF. The full variable domain, rest sourced from reference TRBV29-1 and TRBJ2-5, is SAVISQKPSRDICQRGTSLTIQCQVDSQVTMMFWYRQQPGQSLTLIATANQGSEATYESGFVIDKFPISRPNLTFSTLTVSNMSPEDSSIYLCSVETESGVQYFGPGTRLLVL.

Regarding this clonotype: One base away lies a much larger clone, so this may be a sequencing read error. The chain employs TRBV29-1 and TRBJ2-3; no reliable D call. V lost 8 bases to trimming and J lost 0 bases, with 15 bases between them. The germline V gene has CDR1 SQVTM and CDR2 ANQGSEA. The CDR3 is 14 residues long. CDR3 DNA: TGCAGCTCCCGGAGCAGGATTAGCACAGATACGCAGTATTTT. Translation: CSSRSRISTDTQYF.

Remarks on this clonotype: Since a much larger clone is just one base distant, this may be a read error. The chain links TRBV5-6 to TRBJ2-3; D is undetermined. There are 16 residues in the CDR3. V lost 1 base to trimming and J lost 5 bases, with 17 bases between them. The germline gives CDR1 SGHDT, CDR2 YYEEEE. CDR3 sequence: CASSLSGVANRDTQYF. CDR3 coding DNA: TGTGCCAGCAGCTTGTCCGGTGTTGCGAACCGAGATACGCAGTATTTT.

The count of this clonotype is one. V usage is TRBV11-2 and J usage is TRBJ2-7, with D maybe TRBD1 (6 bases). The CDR3 is 14 amino acids. Deletions cut 5 bases from V and 0 bases from J, with 11 bases between. The germline CDR1 and CDR2 sequences are SGHAT and FQNNGV. The CDR3 DNA reads as TGTGCCAGCAGCCTATGGGACATCTCCTACGAGCAGTACTTC. It is translated as CASSLWDISYEQYF.

V gene TRBV28 combines with J gene TRBJ1-5; D might be TRBD2 (5 bases). The J call is doubtful: the DNA matches TRBJ2-3 better. Looked up from germline, CDR1 is MDHEN and CDR2 is SYDVKM. This CDR3 is built from 12 residues. The CDR3 DNA is TGTGCCAGCAAGTCTAGCAATCAGCCCCAGTATTTT. This codes for CASKSSNQPQYF.

Of note for this clonotype: A much bigger clone sits one base away, suggesting this may be a read error. The rearrangement uses TRBV6-6 and TRBJ2-3; TRBD2 aligns across 10 bases. Germline-derived CDR1 and CDR2 are MNHNY and SVGAGI (reference sequence). Unmatched junction bases numbered 14, after V lost 7 bases and J lost 4 bases. The CDR3 sequence is 17 residues long. The CDR3 loop is CASNGTSGRAHADTQYF. CDR3 coding DNA: TGTGCCAGCAATGGGACCAGCGGGAGGGCCCACGCAGATACGCAGTATTTT.

Comments on this clonotype: A clone one base away is much larger, so this may be a read error. V usage is TRBV7-9 and J usage is TRBJ1-3; D is unresolved. The CDR3 has 14 amino acids. The germline V gene encodes CDR1 SEHNR and CDR2 FQNEAQ (reference sequence). The CDR3 region has the DNA TGTGCCAGCAGCACGCTGGTCTCTGGAGACACCATATATTTT. This encodes CASSTLVSGDTIYF.

This clonotype has only a few counts. The chain recombines TRBV5-1 with TRBJ2-1; D is uncertain. The V gene lost 1 base and the J gene lost 0 bases, with 11 bases spanning the gap. The germline V gene has CDR1 SGHRS and CDR2 YFSETQ. There are 16 residues in the CDR3. The CDR3 here is CASSLLPGISYNEQFF. The CDR3, as DNA: TGCGCCAGCAGCTTGCTTCCGGGTATCTCCTACAATGAGCAGTTCTTC.